What follows describes a single TCR beta chain. No antigen is known for it. Generated by immunoSEQ multiplex PCR, the TCRdb table keeps only in-frame clones and is missing some. The table lists 50,000 or so clones, about nine tenths of them singletons. Recipients received nonmyeloablative bone marrow transplants from related graft donors, with transient mixed chimerism. This entry is derived from a study of Tregs in tolerant kidney transplant recipients. The germline V gene has CDR1 SGHVT and CDR2 SQSDAQ. The CDR3 spans 16 residues. Trimming took 5 bases from V and 5 from J; bases not matched to a gene: 10. Findings and limits, study-wide: Findings come from small patient numbers and require larger validation.

The rearrangement joins TRBV7-4 to TRBJ1-4; 8 bases are a match to TRBD1. This specimen was CD8+ T cells from blood (PBMCs), taken 24 months after the transplant. This receptor was obtained from a human patient who received a combined kidney and bone marrow transplant. Some T cells may be graft donor cells. CDR3 loop: CASSLGRDRGNEKLFF. DNA of the CDR3: TGTGCCAGCAGCCTAGGACGAGACAGGGGAAATGAAAAACTGTTTTTT. Full variable domain (remainder filled in from reference TRBV7-4 and TRBJ1-4): GAGVSQSPRYKVAKRGRDVALRCDSISGHVTLYWYRQTLGQGSEVLTYSQSDAQRDKSGRPSGRFSAERPERSVSTLKIQRTEQGDSAVYLCASSLGRDRGNEKLFFGSGTQLSVL.